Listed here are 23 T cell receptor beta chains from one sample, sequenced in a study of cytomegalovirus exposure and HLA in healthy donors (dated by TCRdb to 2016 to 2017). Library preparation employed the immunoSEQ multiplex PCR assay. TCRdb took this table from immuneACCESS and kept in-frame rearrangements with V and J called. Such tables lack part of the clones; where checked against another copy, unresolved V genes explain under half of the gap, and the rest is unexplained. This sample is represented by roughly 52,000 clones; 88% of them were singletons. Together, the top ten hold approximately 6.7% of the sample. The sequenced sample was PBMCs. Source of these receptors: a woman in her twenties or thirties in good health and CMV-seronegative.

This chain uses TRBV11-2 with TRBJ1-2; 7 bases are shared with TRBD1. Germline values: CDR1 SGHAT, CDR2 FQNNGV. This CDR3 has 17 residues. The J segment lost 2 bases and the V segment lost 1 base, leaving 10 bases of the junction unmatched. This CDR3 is CASSLGTGGIENYGYTF. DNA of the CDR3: TGTGCCAGCAGCTTAGGGACAGGCGGGATTGAAAACTATGGCTACACCTTC.

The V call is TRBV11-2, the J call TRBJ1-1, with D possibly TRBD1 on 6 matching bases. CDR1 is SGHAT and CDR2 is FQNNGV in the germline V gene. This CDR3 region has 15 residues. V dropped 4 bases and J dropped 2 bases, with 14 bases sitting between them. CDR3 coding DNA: TGTGCCAGCAGCTGGAGACAGGCGGATAACACTGAAGCTTTCTTT. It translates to CASSWRQADNTEAFF.

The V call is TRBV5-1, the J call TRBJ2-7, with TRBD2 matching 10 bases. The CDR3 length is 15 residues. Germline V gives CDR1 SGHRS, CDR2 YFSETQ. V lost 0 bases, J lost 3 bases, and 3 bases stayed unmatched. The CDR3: CASSLVEREGYEQYF. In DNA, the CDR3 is TGCGCCAGCAGCTTGGTCGAGCGGGAGGGCTACGAGCAGTACTTC.

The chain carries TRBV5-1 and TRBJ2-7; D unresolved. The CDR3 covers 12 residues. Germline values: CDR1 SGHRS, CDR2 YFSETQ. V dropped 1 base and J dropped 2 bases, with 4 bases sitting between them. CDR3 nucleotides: TGCGCCAGCAGCTTGACACCCTACGAGCAGTACTTC. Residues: CASSLTPYEQYF.

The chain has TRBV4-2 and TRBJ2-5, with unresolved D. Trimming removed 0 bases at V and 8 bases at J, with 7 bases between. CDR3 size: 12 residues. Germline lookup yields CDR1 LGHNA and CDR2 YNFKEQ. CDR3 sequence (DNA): TGTGCCAGCAGCCAAGACTTTGTAACCCAGTACTTC. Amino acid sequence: CASSQDFVTQYF.

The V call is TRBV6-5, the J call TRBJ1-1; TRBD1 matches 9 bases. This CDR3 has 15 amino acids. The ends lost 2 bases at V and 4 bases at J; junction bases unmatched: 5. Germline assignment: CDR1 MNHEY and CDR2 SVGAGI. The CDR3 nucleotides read TGTGCCAGCAGTTACCATCGACAGGGGGGCACTGAAGCTTTCTTT. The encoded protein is CASSYHRQGGTEAFF.

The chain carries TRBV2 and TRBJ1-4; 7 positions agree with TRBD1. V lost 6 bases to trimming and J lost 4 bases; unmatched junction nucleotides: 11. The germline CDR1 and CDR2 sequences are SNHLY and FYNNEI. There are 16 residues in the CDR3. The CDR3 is CASSHAPGQINEKLFF. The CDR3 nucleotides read TGTGCCAGCAGCCACGCCCCGGGACAGATTAATGAAAAACTGTTTTTT.

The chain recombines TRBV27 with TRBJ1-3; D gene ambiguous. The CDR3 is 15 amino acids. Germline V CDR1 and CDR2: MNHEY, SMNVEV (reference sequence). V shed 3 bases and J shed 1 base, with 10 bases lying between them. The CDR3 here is CASSLAGGSGNTIYF. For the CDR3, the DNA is TGTGCCAGCAGTTTGGCGGGAGGATCTGGAAACACCATATATTTT.

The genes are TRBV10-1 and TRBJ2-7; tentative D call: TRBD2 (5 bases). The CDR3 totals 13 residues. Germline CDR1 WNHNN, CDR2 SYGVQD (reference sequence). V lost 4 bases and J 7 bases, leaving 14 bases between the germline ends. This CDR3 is CASSAATPGEQYF. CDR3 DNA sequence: TGCGCCAGCAGTGCCGCGACGCCGGGGGAGCAGTACTTC.

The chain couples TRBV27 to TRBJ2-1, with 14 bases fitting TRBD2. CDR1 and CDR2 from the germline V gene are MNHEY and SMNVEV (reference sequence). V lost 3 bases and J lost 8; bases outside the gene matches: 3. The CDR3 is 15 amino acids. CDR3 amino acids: CASSLGTSGSDEQFF. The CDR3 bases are TGTGCCAGCAGTTTGGGGACTAGCGGGAGTGATGAGCAGTTCTTC.

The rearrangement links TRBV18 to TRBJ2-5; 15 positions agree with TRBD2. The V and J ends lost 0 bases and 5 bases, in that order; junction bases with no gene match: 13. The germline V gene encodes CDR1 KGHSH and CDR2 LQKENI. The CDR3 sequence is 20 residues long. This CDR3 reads CASSPPPGLAGGLPWETQYF. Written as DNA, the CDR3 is TGTGCCAGCTCACCACCACCGGGACTAGCGGGAGGATTACCTTGGGAGACCCAGTACTTC. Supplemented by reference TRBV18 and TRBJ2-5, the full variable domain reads NAGVMQNPRHLVRRRGQEARLRCSPMKGHSHVYWYRQLPEEGLKFMVYLQKENIIDESGMPKERFSAEFPKEGPSILRIQQVVRGDSAAYFCASSPPPGLAGGLPWETQYFGPGTRLLVL.

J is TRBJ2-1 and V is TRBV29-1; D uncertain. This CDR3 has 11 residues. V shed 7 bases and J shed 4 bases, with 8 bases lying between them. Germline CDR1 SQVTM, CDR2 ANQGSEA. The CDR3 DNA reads TGCAGCGGCCGACTTTACAATGAGCAGTTCTTC. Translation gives CSGRLYNEQFF.

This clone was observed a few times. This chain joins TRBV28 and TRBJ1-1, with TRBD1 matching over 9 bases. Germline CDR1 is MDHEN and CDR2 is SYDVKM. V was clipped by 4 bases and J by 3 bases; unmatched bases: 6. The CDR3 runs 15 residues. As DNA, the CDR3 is TGTGCCAGCAGTTCCTGGGGACAGGGTCACACTGAAGCTTTCTTT. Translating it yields CASSSWGQGHTEAFF.

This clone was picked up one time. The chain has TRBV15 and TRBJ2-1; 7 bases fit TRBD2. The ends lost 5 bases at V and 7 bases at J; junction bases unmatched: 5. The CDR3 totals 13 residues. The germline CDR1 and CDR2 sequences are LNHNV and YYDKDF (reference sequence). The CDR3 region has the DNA TGTGCCACCAGCCTTAGCGGGCAAAATGAGCAGTTCTTC. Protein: CATSLSGQNEQFF.

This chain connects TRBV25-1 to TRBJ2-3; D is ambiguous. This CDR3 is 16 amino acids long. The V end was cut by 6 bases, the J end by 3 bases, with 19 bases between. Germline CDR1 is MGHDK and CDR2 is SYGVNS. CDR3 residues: CASRAKLPGVTDTQYF. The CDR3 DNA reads TGTGCCAGCAGGGCCAAACTCCCCGGAGTAACAGATACGCAGTATTTT. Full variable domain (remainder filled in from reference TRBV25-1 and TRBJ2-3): EADIYQTPRYLVIGTGKKITLECSQTMGHDKMYWYQQDPGMELHLIHYSYGVNSTEKGDLSSESTVSRIRTEHFPLTLESARPSHTSQYLCASRAKLPGVTDTQYFGPGTRLTVL.

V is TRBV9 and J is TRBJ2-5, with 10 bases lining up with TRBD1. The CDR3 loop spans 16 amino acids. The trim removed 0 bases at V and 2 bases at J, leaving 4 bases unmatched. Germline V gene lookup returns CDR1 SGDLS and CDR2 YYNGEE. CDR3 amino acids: CASSVAPGQGQETQYF. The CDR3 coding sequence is TGTGCCAGCAGCGTAGCCCCGGGACAGGGGCAAGAGACCCAGTACTTC.

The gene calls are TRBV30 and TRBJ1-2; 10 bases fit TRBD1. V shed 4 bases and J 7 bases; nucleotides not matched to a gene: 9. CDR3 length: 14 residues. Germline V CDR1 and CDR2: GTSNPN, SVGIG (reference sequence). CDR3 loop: CAWTWDRGGSGYTF. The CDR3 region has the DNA TGTGCCTGGACCTGGGACAGGGGAGGTTCTGGCTACACCTTC.

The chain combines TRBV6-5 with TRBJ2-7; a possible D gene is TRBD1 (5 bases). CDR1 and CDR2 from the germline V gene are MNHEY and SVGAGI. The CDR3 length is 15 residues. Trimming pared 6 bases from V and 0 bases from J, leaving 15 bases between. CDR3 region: CASRTQGGSSYEQYF. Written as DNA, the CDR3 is TGTGCCAGCAGAACCCAGGGCGGTAGCTCCTACGAGCAGTACTTC.

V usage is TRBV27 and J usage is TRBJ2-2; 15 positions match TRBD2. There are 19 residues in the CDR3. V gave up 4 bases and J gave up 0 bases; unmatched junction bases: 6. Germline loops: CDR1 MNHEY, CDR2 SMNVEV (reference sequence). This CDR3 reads CASSWRTSGRGANTGELFF. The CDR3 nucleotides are TGTGCCAGCAGTTGGAGGACTAGCGGGAGGGGGGCGAACACCGGGGAGCTGTTTTTT.

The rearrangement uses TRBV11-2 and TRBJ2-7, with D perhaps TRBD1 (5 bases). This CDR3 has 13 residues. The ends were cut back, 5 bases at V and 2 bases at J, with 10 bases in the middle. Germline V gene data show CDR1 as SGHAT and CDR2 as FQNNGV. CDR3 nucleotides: TGTGCCAGCAGCGTGGACACCGCCTACGAGCAGTACTTC. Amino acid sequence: CASSVDTAYEQYF.

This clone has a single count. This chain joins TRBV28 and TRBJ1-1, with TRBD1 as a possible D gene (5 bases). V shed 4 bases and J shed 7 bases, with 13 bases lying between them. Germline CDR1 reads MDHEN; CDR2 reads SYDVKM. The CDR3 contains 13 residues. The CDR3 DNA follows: TGTGCCAGCAGTTCTGGGGCTACGAATGAAGCTTTCTTT. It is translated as CASSSGATNEAFF.

DNA of the CDR3: TGTGCAAGTCGCTTAGTAACAGGGTCAGATACGCAGTATTTT. Its translation is CASRLVTGSDTQYF. The chain couples TRBV12-2 to TRBJ2-3; the DNA was not used to check the table's D call, TRBD1. TRBV12-2 is a listed pseudogene. There are 14 residues in the CDR3.

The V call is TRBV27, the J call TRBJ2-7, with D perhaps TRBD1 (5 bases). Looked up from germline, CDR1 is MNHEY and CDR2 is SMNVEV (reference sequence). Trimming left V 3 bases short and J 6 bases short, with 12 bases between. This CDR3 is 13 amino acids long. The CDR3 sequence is CASSFSGLGEQYF. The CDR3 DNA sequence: TGTGCCAGCAGTTTTTCAGGGTTGGGCGAGCAGTACTTC.